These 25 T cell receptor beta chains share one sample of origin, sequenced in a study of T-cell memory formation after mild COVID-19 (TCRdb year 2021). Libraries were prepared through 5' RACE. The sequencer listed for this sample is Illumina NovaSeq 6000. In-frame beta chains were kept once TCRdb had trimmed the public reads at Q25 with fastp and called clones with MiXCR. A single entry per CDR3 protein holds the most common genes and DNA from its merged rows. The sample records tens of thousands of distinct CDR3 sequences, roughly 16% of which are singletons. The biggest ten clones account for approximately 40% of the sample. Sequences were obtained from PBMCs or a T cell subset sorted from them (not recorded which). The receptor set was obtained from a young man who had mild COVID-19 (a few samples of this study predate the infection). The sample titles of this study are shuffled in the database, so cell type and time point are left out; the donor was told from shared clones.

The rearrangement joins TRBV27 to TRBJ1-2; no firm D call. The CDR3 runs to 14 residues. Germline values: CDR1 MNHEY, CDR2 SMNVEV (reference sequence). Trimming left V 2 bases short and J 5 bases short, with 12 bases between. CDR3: CASSLSGGGYGYTF. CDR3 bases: TGTGCCAGCAGTTTAAGTGGCGGAGGATATGGCTACACCTTC.

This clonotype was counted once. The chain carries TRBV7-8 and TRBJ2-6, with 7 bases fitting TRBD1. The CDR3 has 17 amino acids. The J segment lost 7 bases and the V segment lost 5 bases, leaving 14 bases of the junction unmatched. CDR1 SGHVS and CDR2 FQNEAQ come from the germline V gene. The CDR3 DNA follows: TGTGCCAGCAGCCCAAGGGACAGCAAGCGGTCCGCCAACGTCCTGACTTTC. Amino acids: CASSPRDSKRSANVLTF. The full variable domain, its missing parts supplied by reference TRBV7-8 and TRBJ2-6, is GAGVSQSPRYKVAKRGQDVALRCDPISGHVSLFWYQQALGQGPEFLTYFQNEAQLDKSGLPSDRFFAERPEGSVSTLKIQRTQQEDSAVYLCASSPRDSKRSANVLTFGAGSRLTVL.

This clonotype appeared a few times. The chain's CDR3 is CASSMVFGTDTQYF. In DNA form, the CDR3 reads TGTGCCAGTAGTATGGTGTTCGGGACAGATACGCAGTATTTT. The chain links TRBV19 to TRBJ2-3, with no clear D. V lost 3 bases and J 3 bases, leaving 10 bases between the germline ends. This CDR3 is built from 14 residues. CDR1 is LNHDA, CDR2 SQIVND, per germline (reference sequence).

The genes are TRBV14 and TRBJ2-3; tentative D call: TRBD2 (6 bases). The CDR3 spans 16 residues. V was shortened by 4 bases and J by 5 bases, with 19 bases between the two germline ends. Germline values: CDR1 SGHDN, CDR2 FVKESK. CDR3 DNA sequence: TGTGCCAGCAGCCGGCCCGGGACTGTCGGAAGAGATACGCAGTATTTT. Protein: CASSRPGTVGRDTQYF.

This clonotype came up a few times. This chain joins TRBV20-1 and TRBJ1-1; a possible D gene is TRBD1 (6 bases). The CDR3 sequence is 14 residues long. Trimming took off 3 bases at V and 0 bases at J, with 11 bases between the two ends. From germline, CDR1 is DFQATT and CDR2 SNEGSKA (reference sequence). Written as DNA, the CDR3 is TGCAGTGCTAGGGTCGGGGGCCTGAACACTGAAGCTTTCTTT. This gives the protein CSARVGGLNTEAFF.

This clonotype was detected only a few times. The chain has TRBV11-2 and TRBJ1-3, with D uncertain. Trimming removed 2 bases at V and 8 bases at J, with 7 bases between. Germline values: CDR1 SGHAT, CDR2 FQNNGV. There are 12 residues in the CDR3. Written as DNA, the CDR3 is TGTGCCAGCAGCTTATATGGTGACACCATATATTTT. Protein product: CASSLYGDTIYF.

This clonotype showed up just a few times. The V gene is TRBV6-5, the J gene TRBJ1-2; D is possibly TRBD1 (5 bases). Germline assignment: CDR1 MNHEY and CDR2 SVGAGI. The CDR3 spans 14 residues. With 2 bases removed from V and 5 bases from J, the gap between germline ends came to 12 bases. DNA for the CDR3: TGTGCCAGCAGTTACCAGGGATCGCGGTATGGCTACACCTTC. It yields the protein CASSYQGSRYGYTF.

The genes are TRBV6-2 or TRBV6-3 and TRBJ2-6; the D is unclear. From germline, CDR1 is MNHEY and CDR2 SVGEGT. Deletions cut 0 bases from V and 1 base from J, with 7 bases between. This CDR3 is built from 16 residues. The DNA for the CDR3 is TGTGCCAGCAGTTACTCTCAGAGGTCTGGGGCCAACGTCCTGACTTTC. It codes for CASSYSQRSGANVLTF.

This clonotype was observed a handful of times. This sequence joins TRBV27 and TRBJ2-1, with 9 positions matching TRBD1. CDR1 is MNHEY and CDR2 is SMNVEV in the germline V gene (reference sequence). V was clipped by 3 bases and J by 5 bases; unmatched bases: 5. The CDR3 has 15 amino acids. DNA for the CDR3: TGTGCCAGCAGTTTTCGGGACAGGGCCGACAATGAGCAGTTCTTC. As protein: CASSFRDRADNEQFF.

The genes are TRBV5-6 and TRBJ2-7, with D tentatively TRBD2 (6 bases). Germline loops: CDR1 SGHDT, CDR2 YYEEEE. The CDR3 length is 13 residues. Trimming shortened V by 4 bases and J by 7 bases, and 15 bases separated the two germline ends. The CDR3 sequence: CASSRSGPREQYF. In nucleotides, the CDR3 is TGTGCCAGCAGCAGAAGCGGGCCGCGGGAGCAGTACTTC.

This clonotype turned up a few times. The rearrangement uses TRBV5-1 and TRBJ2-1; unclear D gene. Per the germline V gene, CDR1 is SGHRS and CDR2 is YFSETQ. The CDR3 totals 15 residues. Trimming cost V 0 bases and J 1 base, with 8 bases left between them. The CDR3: CASSLDLGSYNEQFF. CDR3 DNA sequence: TGCGCCAGCAGCTTGGATCTGGGTTCCTACAATGAGCAGTTCTTC.

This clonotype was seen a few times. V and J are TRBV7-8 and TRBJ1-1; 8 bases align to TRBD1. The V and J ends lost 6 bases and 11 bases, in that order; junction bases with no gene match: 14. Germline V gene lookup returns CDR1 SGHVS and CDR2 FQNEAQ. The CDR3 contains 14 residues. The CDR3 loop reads CASRSGDRTLRAFF. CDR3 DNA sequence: TGTGCCAGCAGAAGTGGGGACAGGACGCTTCGGGCTTTCTTT. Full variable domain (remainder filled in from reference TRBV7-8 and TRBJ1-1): GAGVSQSPRYKVAKRGQDVALRCDPISGHVSLFWYQQALGQGPEFLTYFQNEAQLDKSGLPSDRFFAERPEGSVSTLKIQRTQQEDSAVYLCASRSGDRTLRAFFGQGTRLTVV.

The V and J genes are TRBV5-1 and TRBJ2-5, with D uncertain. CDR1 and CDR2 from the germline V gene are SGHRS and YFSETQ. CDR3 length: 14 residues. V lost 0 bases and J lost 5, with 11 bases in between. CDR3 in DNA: TGCGCCAGCAGCTTGGTTAGGCCGGTGGAGACCCAGTACTTC. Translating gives CASSLVRPVETQYF.

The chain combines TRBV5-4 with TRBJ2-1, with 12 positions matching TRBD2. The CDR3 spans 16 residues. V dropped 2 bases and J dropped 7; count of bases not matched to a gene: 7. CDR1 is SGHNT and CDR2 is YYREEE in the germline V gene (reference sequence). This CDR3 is CASSFPLAGGSNEQFF. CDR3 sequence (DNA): TGTGCCAGCAGCTTCCCGCTAGCGGGGGGGAGTAATGAGCAGTTCTTC.

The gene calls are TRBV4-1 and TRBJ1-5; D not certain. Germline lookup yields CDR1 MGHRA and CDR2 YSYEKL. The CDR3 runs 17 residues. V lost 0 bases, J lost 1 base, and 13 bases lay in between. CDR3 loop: CASSQEGRYTSNQPQHF. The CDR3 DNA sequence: TGCGCCAGCAGCCAAGAAGGAAGGTACACAAGCAATCAGCCCCAGCATTTT.

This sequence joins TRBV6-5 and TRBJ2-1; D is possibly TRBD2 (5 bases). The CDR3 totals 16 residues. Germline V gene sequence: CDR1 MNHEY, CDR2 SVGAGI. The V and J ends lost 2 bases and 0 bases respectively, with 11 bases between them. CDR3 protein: CASSYSYGSSYNEQFF. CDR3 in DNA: TGTGCCAGCAGTTACAGCTATGGGAGCTCCTACAATGAGCAGTTCTTC.

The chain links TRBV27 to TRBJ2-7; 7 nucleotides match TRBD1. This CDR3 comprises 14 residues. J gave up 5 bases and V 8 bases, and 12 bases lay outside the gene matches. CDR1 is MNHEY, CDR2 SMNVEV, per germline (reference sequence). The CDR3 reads CASGRLDRDHEQYV. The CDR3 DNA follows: TGTGCCAGCGGGCGTCTAGACAGGGACCACGAGCAGTACGTC.

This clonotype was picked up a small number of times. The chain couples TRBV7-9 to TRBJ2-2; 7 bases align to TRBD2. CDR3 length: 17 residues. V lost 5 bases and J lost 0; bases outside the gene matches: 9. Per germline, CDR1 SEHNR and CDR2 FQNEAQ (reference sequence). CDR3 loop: CASSTVRRGANTGELFF. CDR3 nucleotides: TGTGCCAGCAGCACAGTCCGTCGGGGGGCGAACACCGGGGAGCTGTTTTTT.

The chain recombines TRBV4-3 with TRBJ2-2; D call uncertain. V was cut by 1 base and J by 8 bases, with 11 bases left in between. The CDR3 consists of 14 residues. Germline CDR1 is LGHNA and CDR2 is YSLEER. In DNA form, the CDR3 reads TGCGCCAGCAGCCAAGGGCTGAAGTCAGGGGAGCTGTTTTTT. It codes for CASSQGLKSGELFF.

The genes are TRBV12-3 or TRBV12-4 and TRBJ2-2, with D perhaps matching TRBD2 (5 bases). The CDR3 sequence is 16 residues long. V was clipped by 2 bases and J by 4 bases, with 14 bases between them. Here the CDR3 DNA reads TGTGCCAGCAGTTTACGGCAGGCGGGCGGCACCGGGGAGCTGTTTTTT. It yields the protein CASSLRQAGGTGELFF.

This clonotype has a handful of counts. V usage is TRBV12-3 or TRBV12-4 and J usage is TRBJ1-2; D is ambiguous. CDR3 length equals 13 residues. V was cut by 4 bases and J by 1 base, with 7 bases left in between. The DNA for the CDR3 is TGTGCCAGCAGTTATGCGGTTAACTATGGCTACACCTTC. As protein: CASSYAVNYGYTF.

The CDR3 region has the DNA TGTGCCAGCAGCTTAGATTTGGGTTGGGGGAACACTGAAGCTTTCTTT. Amino acids: CASSLDLGWGNTEAFF. The chain uses TRBV7-6 and TRBJ1-1; D call uncertain. The ends were cut back, 1 base at V and 1 base at J, with 13 bases in the middle. CDR3 length: 16 residues. CDR1 and CDR2 from the germline V gene are SGHVS and FNYEAQ.

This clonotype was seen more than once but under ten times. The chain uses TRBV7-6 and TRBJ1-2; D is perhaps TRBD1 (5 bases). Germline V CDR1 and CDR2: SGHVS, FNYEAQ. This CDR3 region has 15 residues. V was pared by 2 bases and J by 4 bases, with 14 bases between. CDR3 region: CASSLKRDGSYGYTF. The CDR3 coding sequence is TGTGCCAGCAGCTTAAAAAGGGACGGATCCTATGGCTACACCTTC.

CDR3 coding DNA: TGTGCCAGCGGACAGGGGGAACACACACAAGAGACCCAGTACTTC. Its translation: CASGQGEHTQETQYF. The gene calls are TRBV2 and TRBJ2-5; 10 bases match TRBD1. The CDR3 is 15 amino acids. CDR1 is SNHLY, CDR2 FYNNEI, per germline. J gave up 2 bases and V 8 bases, and 8 bases lay outside the gene matches.

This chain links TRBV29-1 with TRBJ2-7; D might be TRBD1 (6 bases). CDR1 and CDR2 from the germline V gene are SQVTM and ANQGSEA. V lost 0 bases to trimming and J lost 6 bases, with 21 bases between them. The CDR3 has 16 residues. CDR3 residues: CSVEDLQGLHTGEQYF. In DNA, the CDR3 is TGCAGCGTTGAAGACCTGCAGGGGCTTCATACCGGCGAGCAGTACTTC.